A selection of T cell receptor beta chains follows, all from one sample in a study of blood T cell repertoires in COVID-19. This table comes from immunoSEQ multiplex PCR, and its TCRdb copy is limited to in-frame clones, with some not included. This table holds more than 120,000 clones, around 87% found once. The specimen sequenced was peripheral blood. These receptors were obtained from a woman in her forties or fifties with active or convalescent COVID-19. CDR3s include the opening cysteine and the closing phenylalanine or tryptophan. D genes are given only for firm matches. Clone size, where shown, is once, few, many, or a class for clones that have expanded.

CDR3aa: CASSLVPDSPLHF
CDR3nt: TGTGCCAGCAGCCTGGTCCCAGATTCACCCCTCCACTTT
j_gene: TRBJ1-6
d_gene: -
v_gene: TRBV6-2/TRBV6-3
abundance: -

CDR3aa: CASSSGTGRYGYTF
CDR3nt: TGTGCCAGCAGCTCCGGGACAGGCCGCTATGGCTACACCTTC
j_gene: TRBJ1-2
d_gene: TRBD1
v_gene: TRBV11-1
abundance: -

CDR3aa: CASGLPNLAGGRRTGELFF
CDR3nt: TGTGCTAGTGGTTTGCCAAATCTAGCGGGGGGTCGTCGGACCGGGGAGCTGTTTTTT
j_gene: TRBJ2-2
d_gene: TRBD2
v_gene: TRBV12-5
abundance: few

CDR3aa: CASSRRLAGYHEQYF
CDR3nt: TGTGCCAGCAGTCGACGACTAGCGGGATACCACGAGCAGTACTTC
j_gene: TRBJ2-7
d_gene: TRBD2
v_gene: TRBV27
abundance: -

CDR3aa: CASSPWTGGEQYF
CDR3nt: TGTGCCAGCAGCCCCTGGACAGGGGGCGAGCAGTACTTC
j_gene: TRBJ2-7
d_gene: TRBD1
v_gene: TRBV14
abundance: -

CDR3aa: CASRFDRNSYEQYF
CDR3nt: TGTGCCAGCAGATTCGACAGGAACTCCTACGAGCAGTACTTC
j_gene: TRBJ2-7
d_gene: -
v_gene: TRBV2
abundance: few

CDR3aa: CASSLVTGTNTEAFF
CDR3nt: TGTGCCAGCAGCTTAGTGACAGGGACCAACACTGAAGCTTTCTTT
j_gene: TRBJ1-1
d_gene: TRBD1
v_gene: TRBV7-2
abundance: -

CDR3aa: CASSLKGAFEQYF
CDR3nt: TGTGCCAGCAGTTTGAAGGGGGCATTCGAGCAGTACTTC
j_gene: TRBJ2-7
d_gene: TRBD1
v_gene: TRBV27
abundance: -

CDR3aa: CASSFVGQRTTYEQYF
CDR3nt: TGTGCCAGCAGCTTCGTAGGACAGAGAACTACCTACGAGCAGTACTTC
j_gene: TRBJ2-7
d_gene: -
v_gene: TRBV7-9
abundance: many

CDR3aa: CASSPGGQGAYGYTF
CDR3nt: TGTGCCAGCAGCCCTGGGGGACAGGGGGCGTATGGCTACACCTTC
j_gene: TRBJ1-2
d_gene: TRBD1
v_gene: TRBV7-2
abundance: -

CDR3aa: CASSEFGLAGSTDTQYF
CDR3nt: TGTGCCAGCAGCGAGTTTGGACTAGCGGGTAGCACAGATACGCAGTATTTT
j_gene: TRBJ2-3
d_gene: TRBD2
v_gene: TRBV2
abundance: once

CDR3aa: CASSKARGKKGRVYEQYF
CDR3nt: TGTGCCAGCAGCAAAGCTCGGGGTAAGAAGGGTCGGGTCTACGAGCAGTACTTC
j_gene: TRBJ2-7
d_gene: -
v_gene: TRBV21-1
abundance: -

CDR3aa: CASSRLSGASTDTQYF
CDR3nt: TGTGCCAGCAGTCGACTTAGCGGGGCAAGCACAGATACGCAGTATTTT
j_gene: TRBJ2-3
d_gene: TRBD2
v_gene: TRBV6-6
abundance: -

CDR3aa: CASTPNTGELFF
CDR3nt: TGTGCCAGCACTCCGAACACCGGGGAGCTGTTTTTT
j_gene: TRBJ2-2
d_gene: -
v_gene: TRBV16
abundance: -

CDR3aa: CASTSDRGVGELFF
CDR3nt: TGTGCCAGCACGTCGGACAGGGGGGTCGGGGAGCTGTTTTTT
j_gene: TRBJ2-2
d_gene: TRBD1
v_gene: TRBV28
abundance: -

CDR3aa: CASSVTGGVFNEQFF
CDR3nt: TGTGCCAGCAGTGTGACAGGGGGCGTCTTTAATGAGCAGTTCTTC
j_gene: TRBJ2-1
d_gene: TRBD1
v_gene: TRBV6-4
abundance: -

CDR3aa: CASSQASTRAFF
CDR3nt: TGTGCCAGCAGCCAAGCATCCACCCGGGCTTTCTTT
j_gene: TRBJ1-1
d_gene: -
v_gene: TRBV3-1/TRBV3-2
abundance: -

CDR3aa: CAISSDPGLAGANSGANVLTF
CDR3nt: TGTGCCATCAGTAGTGACCCCGGACTAGCGGGGGCCAACTCTGGGGCCAACGTCCTGACTTTC
j_gene: TRBJ2-6
d_gene: TRBD2
v_gene: TRBV10-3
abundance: -

CDR3aa: CASSPLPNTEAFF
CDR3nt: TGTGCCAGCAGCCCTCTTCCGAACACTGAAGCTTTCTTT
j_gene: TRBJ1-1
d_gene: -
v_gene: TRBV3-1/TRBV3-2
abundance: -

CDR3aa: CASSVVGTGPGNTIYF
CDR3nt: TGTGCCAGCAGCGTAGTAGGGACAGGGCCTGGAAACACCATATATTTT
j_gene: TRBJ1-3
d_gene: TRBD1
v_gene: TRBV9
abundance: -

CDR3aa: CAWERPKPGQGASVNQPQHF
CDR3nt: TGTGCCTGGGAGAGGCCAAAACCGGGACAGGGGGCTTCGGTTAATCAGCCCCAGCATTTT
j_gene: TRBJ1-5
d_gene: TRBD1
v_gene: TRBV30
abundance: -

CDR3aa: CASSPAAISTGELFF
CDR3nt: TGCGCCAGCAGCCCCGCGGCTATATCAACCGGGGAGCTGTTTTTT
j_gene: TRBJ2-2
d_gene: -
v_gene: TRBV5-1
abundance: -

CDR3aa: CASSGSGRAGGDTQYF
CDR3nt: TGTGCCAGCAGCGGTAGCGGGAGGGCCGGGGGAGATACGCAGTATTTT
j_gene: TRBJ2-3
d_gene: TRBD2
v_gene: TRBV7-8
abundance: once

CDR3aa: CASSLDRGYGYTF
CDR3nt: TGTGCCAGCAGCCTAGACAGGGGCTATGGCTACACCTTC
j_gene: TRBJ1-2
d_gene: TRBD1
v_gene: TRBV7-2
abundance: -

CDR3aa: CASSLGGAGNDNEQFF
CDR3nt: TGTGCCAGCAGCCTCGGGGGAGCGGGGAACGACAATGAGCAGTTCTTC
j_gene: TRBJ2-1
d_gene: TRBD2
v_gene: TRBV7-8
abundance: few

CDR3aa: CASRHRTTYEQYF
CDR3nt: TGTGCCAGCAGACACAGGACAACCTACGAGCAGTACTTC
j_gene: TRBJ2-7
d_gene: -
v_gene: TRBV28
abundance: once

CDR3aa: CSVLRGDNYEQYF
CDR3nt: TGCAGCGTCCTACGTGGGGACAACTACGAGCAGTACTTC
j_gene: TRBJ2-7
d_gene: -
v_gene: TRBV29-1
abundance: -

CDR3aa: CASSLYGGRGEQFF
CDR3nt: TGTGCCAGCAGCTTGTACGGGGGGCGCGGTGAGCAGTTCTTC
j_gene: TRBJ2-1
d_gene: -
v_gene: TRBV5-6
abundance: -

CDR3aa: CASGSAPGYNEQFF
CDR3nt: TGTGCCAGCGGGAGCGCCCCAGGCTACAATGAGCAGTTCTTC
j_gene: TRBJ2-1
d_gene: -
v_gene: TRBV7-3
abundance: once

CDR3aa: CASSLRDREYF
CDR3nt: TGTGCCAGCAGTCTCCGGGACAGGGAGTACTTC
j_gene: TRBJ2-5
d_gene: TRBD1
v_gene: TRBV2
abundance: -

CDR3aa: CASSVEFGASGSADTQYF
CDR3nt: TGTGCCAGCAGCGTAGAATTCGGGGCTAGCGGGAGCGCAGATACGCAGTATTTT
j_gene: TRBJ2-3
d_gene: TRBD2
v_gene: TRBV9
abundance: few

CDR3aa: CASSLATGPTEAFF
CDR3nt: TGCGCCAGCAGCTTGGCCACAGGCCCTACTGAAGCTTTCTTT
j_gene: TRBJ1-1
d_gene: -
v_gene: TRBV5-1
abundance: -

CDR3aa: CASSFVSGGYNEQFF
CDR3nt: TGTGCCAGCAGTTTTGTTTCAGGGGGCTACAATGAGCAGTTCTTC
j_gene: TRBJ2-1
d_gene: TRBD1
v_gene: TRBV28
abundance: -

CDR3aa: CASSRDRGLEKLFF
CDR3nt: TGTGCCAGCAGCCGGGACAGGGGCCTAGAAAAACTGTTTTTT
j_gene: TRBJ1-4
d_gene: TRBD1
v_gene: TRBV6-5
abundance: few

CDR3aa: CASSSARGWGAQETQYF
CDR3nt: TGTGCCAGCAGCTCCGCAAGGGGCTGGGGCGCCCAAGAGACCCAGTACTTC
j_gene: TRBJ2-5
d_gene: -
v_gene: TRBV5-4
abundance: -

CDR3aa: CASSVASANTEAFF
CDR3nt: TGTGCCAGCAGTGTGGCCAGCGCGAACACTGAAGCTTTCTTT
j_gene: TRBJ1-1
d_gene: -
v_gene: TRBV2
abundance: -

CDR3aa: CASSLDAAGGYGYTF
CDR3nt: TGTGCCAGCAGTTTGGACGCGGCAGGGGGCTATGGCTACACCTTC
j_gene: TRBJ1-2
d_gene: TRBD1
v_gene: TRBV28
abundance: -

CDR3aa: CASSTGQAVQNTEAFF
CDR3nt: TGTGCCAGCAGCACCGGACAGGCTGTACAGAACACTGAAGCTTTCTTT
j_gene: TRBJ1-1
d_gene: TRBD1
v_gene: TRBV7-9
abundance: -

CDR3aa: CASSLGRGPYNEQFF
CDR3nt: TGTGCCAGCAGCTTAGGGCGGGGGCCGTACAATGAGCAGTTCTTC
j_gene: TRBJ2-1
d_gene: -
v_gene: TRBV7-2
abundance: -

CDR3aa: CATRAGTSNTEAFF
CDR3nt: TGTGCCACCAGGGCCGGGACATCGAACACTGAAGCTTTCTTT
j_gene: TRBJ1-1
d_gene: -
v_gene: TRBV24-1
abundance: -

CDR3aa: CASSVGQWLLNTEAFF
CDR3nt: TGTGCCAGCAGCGTAGGACAGTGGCTCTTAAACACTGAAGCTTTCTTT
j_gene: TRBJ1-1
d_gene: -
v_gene: TRBV5-8
abundance: -

CDR3aa: CASTPTGDRTDTQYF
CDR3nt: TGTGCCAGCACCCCGACGGGAGACCGCACAGATACGCAGTATTTT
j_gene: TRBJ2-3
d_gene: -
v_gene: TRBV13
abundance: few

CDR3aa: CASSHRGVTDTQYF
CDR3nt: TGTGCCAGCTCACACAGGGGTGTCACAGATACGCAGTATTTT
j_gene: TRBJ2-3
d_gene: TRBD1
v_gene: TRBV18
abundance: -

CDR3aa: CASSRPGQVYGYTF
CDR3nt: TGTGCCAGCAGTAGACCGGGACAGGTCTATGGCTACACCTTC
j_gene: TRBJ1-2
d_gene: TRBD1
v_gene: TRBV6-5
abundance: -

CDR3aa: CAWSSPDTQYF
CDR3nt: TGTGCCTGGAGTTCCCCGGATACGCAGTATTTT
j_gene: TRBJ2-3
d_gene: -
v_gene: TRBV30
abundance: -

CDR3aa: CASRGGSGANVLTF
CDR3nt: TGCGCCAGCAGGGGGGGCTCTGGGGCCAACGTCCTGACTTTC
j_gene: TRBJ2-6
d_gene: -
v_gene: TRBV5-1
abundance: -